A single sample is the source of the 7 T cell receptor beta chains below, sequenced in a study of CD8+ T cells in alopecia areata. In each case, RNA was isolated and then reverse transcribed into cDNA as the sequencing template. The method was immunoSEQ multiplex PCR; TCRdb's version includes in-frame clones alone and lacks a portion of them. The sample yields about 150,000 clones, around two thirds seen once. The source material was CD8+ T cells sorted from blood. The receptor source for this set is a human donor in good health.

The rearrangement uses TRBV9 and TRBJ2-5; tentatively, D is TRBD1 (6 bases). The J call may not be correct, given that the DNA end is closer to TRBJ2-7. This CDR3 has 14 amino acids. Germline CDR1 SGDLS, CDR2 YYNGEE. The CDR3 coding sequence is TGTGCCAGCAGCGCCGAGGGGGTGTCCTACGAGCAGTACTTC. Its protein is CASSAEGVSYEQYF.

V gene TRBV30 combines with J gene TRBJ1-5; D remains unclear. The V gene lost 1 base and the J gene lost 0 bases, with 4 bases spanning the gap. CDR1 is GTSNPN, CDR2 SVGIG, per germline (reference sequence). CDR3 length: 13 amino acids. This CDR3 is CAWSEVSNQPQHF. The CDR3 bases are TGTGCCTGGAGTGAAGTTAGCAATCAGCCCCAGCATTTT.

The CDR3 protein is CASSPGLGYEQYF. The DNA for the CDR3 is TGCGCCAGCAGCCCTGGACTAGGCTACGAGCAGTACTTC. The rearrangement links TRBV5-1 to TRBJ2-7; 7 bases match TRBD2. Germline CDR1 reads SGHRS; CDR2 reads YFSETQ. This CDR3 has 13 amino acids. With V trimmed by 4 bases and J by 3 bases, 4 bases remained unmatched.

The chain joins TRBV5-6 to TRBJ2-6; D is unclear. This CDR3 is built from 13 residues. The germline gives CDR1 SGHDT, CDR2 YYEEEE. Trimming stripped 6 bases from V and 3 bases from J, with 7 bases between. CDR3 nucleotides: TGTGCCAGCACCCCTAGTGGGGCCAACGTCCTGACTTTC. Its protein is CASTPSGANVLTF. Supplemented by reference TRBV5-6 and TRBJ2-6, the full variable domain reads DAGVTQSPTHLIKTRGQQVTLRCSPKSGHDTVSWYQQALGQGPQFIFQYYEEEERQRGNFPDRFSGHQFPNYSSELNVNALLLGDSALYLCASTPSGANVLTFGAGSRLTVL.

The chain uses TRBV9 and TRBJ2-6, with unresolved D. Trimming removed 2 bases from V and 0 bases from J, with 3 bases in between. Germline CDR1 and CDR2: SGDLS and YYNGEE. The CDR3 is 14 residues long. DNA for the CDR3: TGTGCCAGCAGCGTTAGCTCTGGGGCCAACGTCCTGACTTTC. Residues: CASSVSSGANVLTF. Using reference TRBV9 and TRBJ2-6 for the parts outside the CDR3, the full variable domain is DSGVTQTPKHLITATGQRVTLRCSPRSGDLSVYWYQQSLDQGLQFLIQYYNGEERAKGNILERFSAQQFPDLHSELNLSSLELGDSALYFCASSVSSGANVLTFGAGSRLTVL.

The rearrangement uses TRBV13 and TRBJ2-1; 7 positions match TRBD2. V gave up 2 bases and J gave up 2 bases; unmatched junction bases: 9. Per the germline V gene, CDR1 is PRHDT and CDR2 is FYEKMQ (reference sequence). The CDR3 extends over 17 amino acids. Here the CDR3 reads CASSLNIGGSAYNEQFF. The DNA for the CDR3 is TGTGCCAGCAGCTTAAATATTGGCGGGAGTGCCTACAATGAGCAGTTCTTC. Full variable domain (outside the CDR3, taken from reference TRBV13 and TRBJ2-1): AAGVIQSPRHLIKEKRETATLKCYPIPRHDTVYWYQQGPGQDPQFLISFYEKMQSDKGSIPDRFSAQQFSDYHSELNMSSLELGDSALYFCASSLNIGGSAYNEQFFGPGTRLTVL.

V gene TRBV5-1 combines with J gene TRBJ2-1, with TRBD2 identical over 7 bases. This CDR3 is built from 14 residues. With 7 bases clipped from V and 0 bases from J, the junction kept 4 bases outside the gene matches. Germline values: CDR1 SGHRS, CDR2 YFSETQ. The CDR3 spells CASRAGSSYNEQFF. CDR3 nucleotide sequence: TGCGCCAGCCGAGCGGGGAGCTCCTACAATGAGCAGTTCTTC.